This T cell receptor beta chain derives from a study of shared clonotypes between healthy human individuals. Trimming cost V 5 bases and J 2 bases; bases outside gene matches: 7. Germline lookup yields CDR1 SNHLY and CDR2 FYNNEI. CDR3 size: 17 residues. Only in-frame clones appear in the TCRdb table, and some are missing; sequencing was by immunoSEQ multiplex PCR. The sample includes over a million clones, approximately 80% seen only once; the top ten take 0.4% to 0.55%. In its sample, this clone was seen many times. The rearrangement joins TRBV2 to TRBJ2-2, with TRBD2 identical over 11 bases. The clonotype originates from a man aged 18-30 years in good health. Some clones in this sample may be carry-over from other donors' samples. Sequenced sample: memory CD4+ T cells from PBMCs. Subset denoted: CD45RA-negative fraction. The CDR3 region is CASSLRLAGINTGELFF. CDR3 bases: TGTGCCAGCAGTCTGAGACTAGCGGGAATAAACACCGGGGAGCTGTTTTTT.